This is a list of T cell receptor beta chains from one sample in a study of T cell changes during pregnancy in multiple sclerosis. Here immunoSEQ multiplex PCR was the method, and the copy in TCRdb shows in-frame clones only, minus some. The data show around 62,000 clones, 90% seen once. The source material was peripheral blood, sampled in the second trimester of pregnancy. These receptors were obtained from a female donor in good health, enrolled as a control in a pregnancy study. Both conserved end residues are part of each CDR3. D genes are given only for firm matches. For some rows the clone size is stated as once, few or many, or as a class when expanded; others skip it.

v_gene	d_gene	j_gene	abundance	CDR3nt	CDR3aa
TRBV5-1	TRBD1	TRBJ2-7	-	TGCGCCAGCAGCTCCCCCGGGACAGGGGGCCGGGGCGAGCAGTACTTC	CASSSPGTGGRGEQYF
TRBV18	-	TRBJ2-5	-	TGTGCCAGCTCACCGGGCGACGAGACCCAGTACTTC	CASSPGDETQYF
TRBV28	TRBD1	TRBJ1-2	-	TGTGCCAGCAGTTCGACAGGGAACTATGGCTACACCTTC	CASSSTGNYGYTF
TRBV28	TRBD1	TRBJ2-2	-	TGTGCCAGCAGTGGTAGGACAGGGGTCGATAGGGAGCTGTTTTTT	CASSGRTGVDRELFF
TRBV14	TRBD2	TRBJ2-1	-	TGTGCCAGCAGCCAAGTTGCGGGAGTGATGCACAATGAGCAGTTCTTC	CASSQVAGVMHNEQFF
TRBV5-1	TRBD1	TRBJ1-4	-	TGCGCCAGCAGCTTGACAGGGGGCTACGGTGAAAAACTGTTTTTT	CASSLTGGYGEKLFF
TRBV12-5	TRBD1	TRBJ2-1	-	TGTGCTAGTGGCTCCGGACAGGGAGCAAATGAGCAGTTCTTC	CASGSGQGANEQFF
TRBV7-9	TRBD1	TRBJ2-1	-	TGTGCCAGGACAGGGAAAGGGAACAATGAGCAGTTCTTC	CARTGKGNNEQFF
TRBV5-1	-	TRBJ2-3	once	TGCGCCAGCAGCTTGGAACAGGGCACGCAGTATTTT	CASSLEQGTQYF
TRBV2	TRBD2	TRBJ2-1	-	TGTGCCAGCAGGACTAGCGGGGAGGCCTACAATGAGCAGTTCTTC	CASRTSGEAYNEQFF
TRBV9	-	TRBJ1-4	-	TGTGCCAGCAGCGTAGGGGGACAAGGGGCAAAACTGTTTTTT	CASSVGGQGAKLFF
TRBV19	TRBD1	TRBJ1-1	-	TGTGCCAGTAGTGTGACAGGGGGAAACACTGAAGCTTTCTTT	CASSVTGGNTEAFF
TRBV4-1	TRBD2	TRBJ2-1	-	TGCGCCAGCAGCCAAGATAAGCGGGAGGGGTGGAATGAGCAGTTCTTC	CASSQDKREGWNEQFF
TRBV27	-	TRBJ1-1	-	TGTGCCAGCAGATTGGTGCCTCGCGAGGAAGCTTTCTTT	CASRLVPREEAFF
TRBV7-8	-	TRBJ1-4	-	TGTGCCAGCAGCTTACTTCGTCGTGCAACTAATGAAAAACTGTTTTTT	CASSLLRRATNEKLFF
TRBV7-9	TRBD2	TRBJ2-7	-	TGTGCCAGCAGCTTAGCCCCTAGCGGGACTCTACCCTACGAGCAGTACTTC	CASSLAPSGTLPYEQYF
TRBV6-5	-	TRBJ1-5	-	TGTGCCAGCCAGGACACAAGATATAGCAATCAGCCCCAGCATTTT	CASQDTRYSNQPQHF
TRBV21-1	-	TRBJ1-1	-	TGTGCCAGCAGCAAAGACCCAGCCGACATGAACACTGAAGCTTTCTTT	CASSKDPADMNTEAFF
TRBV5-4	TRBD2	TRBJ2-7	-	TGTGCCAGCAGCTTGGGTGTGCTAGCGGGTTACGAGCAGTACTTC	CASSLGVLAGYEQYF
TRBV9	TRBD2	TRBJ2-1	-	TGTGCCAGCAGCGACGGGACTAGCAGAGGGAATGAGCAGTTCTTC	CASSDGTSRGNEQFF
TRBV7-9	-	TRBJ1-6	-	TGTGCCAGCAGCCCGCCCTACGCGGGTTCACCCCTCCACTTT	CASSPPYAGSPLHF
TRBV4-1	-	TRBJ2-7	-	TGCGCCAGCAGCCCCAGTGGGGCGGGGGCCACCTACGAGCAGTACTTC	CASSPSGAGATYEQYF
TRBV19	-	TRBJ2-2	-	TGTGCCAGTCACATTGGGACCCGCGGGGCCACCGGGGAGCTGTTTTTT	CASHIGTRGATGELFF